This is a list of T cell receptor beta chains from one sample in a study of blood T cell repertoires in COVID-19. The method was immunoSEQ multiplex PCR; TCRdb's version includes in-frame clones alone and lacks a portion of them. The sample lists some 180,000 clones, roughly 76% occurring once. The sequencing input was peripheral blood. The receptors here all came from a woman aged 50 to 60 with active or convalescent COVID-19. Each CDR3 is given with its conserved first and last residue. D genes are given only for firm matches. A clone size is listed for some rows: how often the clone was seen (once, few, many), or a class if it is expanded.

v_gene: TRBV19; d_gene: -; abundance: -; j_gene: TRBJ1-4; CDR3nt: TGTGCCAGTAGACCCCGACAGGATGGGAATGAAAAACTGTTTTTT; CDR3aa: CASRPRQDGNEKLFF
v_gene: TRBV3-1/TRBV3-2; d_gene: TRBD1; abundance: few; j_gene: TRBJ2-1; CDR3nt: TGTGCCAGCAGCCTCCAGGGGGACAATGAGCAGTTCTTC; CDR3aa: CASSLQGDNEQFF
v_gene: TRBV28; d_gene: -; abundance: -; j_gene: TRBJ1-5; CDR3nt: TGTGCCAGCAGTTCCTCAACGGGGAGCAATCAGCCCCAGCATTTT; CDR3aa: CASSSSTGSNQPQHF
v_gene: TRBV3-1/TRBV3-2; d_gene: -; abundance: -; j_gene: TRBJ1-3; CDR3nt: TGTGCCAGCAGCCCGGCGGGCAGCGGAAACACCATATATTTT; CDR3aa: CASSPAGSGNTIYF
v_gene: TRBV7-3; d_gene: TRBD1; abundance: -; j_gene: TRBJ2-5; CDR3nt: TGTGCCAGCAGCTTATATGGGACAGGGGGTAGTGAGACCCAGTACTTC; CDR3aa: CASSLYGTGGSETQYF
v_gene: TRBV7-2; d_gene: -; abundance: -; j_gene: TRBJ1-2; CDR3nt: TGTGCCAGCAGCTTAGTGCCGGGACAAAATAACTATGGCTACACCTTC; CDR3aa: CASSLVPGQNNYGYTF
v_gene: TRBV18; d_gene: -; abundance: -; j_gene: TRBJ2-7; CDR3nt: TGTGCCAGCTCACACCCGGTTTCAGGGGACGAGCAGTACTTC; CDR3aa: CASSHPVSGDEQYF
v_gene: TRBV6-5; d_gene: TRBD2; abundance: -; j_gene: TRBJ2-5; CDR3nt: TGTGCCAGCAGTTACACCCCGGGAGGAAAGGGAGAGACCCAGTACTTC; CDR3aa: CASSYTPGGKGETQYF
v_gene: TRBV5-1; d_gene: TRBD1; abundance: -; j_gene: TRBJ2-7; CDR3nt: TGCGCCAGCAGCTTACAGGGGGGTCCTTCCTACGAGCAGTACTTC; CDR3aa: CASSLQGGPSYEQYF
v_gene: TRBV6-5; d_gene: -; abundance: -; j_gene: TRBJ1-6; CDR3nt: TGTGCCAGCAGTTACTCGAGGGCAGCCTATAATTCACCCCTCCACTTT; CDR3aa: CASSYSRAAYNSPLHF
v_gene: TRBV19; d_gene: TRBD1; abundance: -; j_gene: TRBJ2-4; CDR3nt: TGTGCCAGTAGTATGGGCAGGGGGCAGACAAACATTCAGTACTTC; CDR3aa: CASSMGRGQTNIQYF
v_gene: TRBV7-8; d_gene: TRBD1; abundance: -; j_gene: TRBJ1-2; CDR3nt: TGTGCCAGCAGCTTAGCTCCCCTCCAGGGGGATCTTAACTATGGCTACACCTTC; CDR3aa: CASSLAPLQGDLNYGYTF
v_gene: TRBV5-1; d_gene: -; abundance: -; j_gene: TRBJ2-7; CDR3nt: TGCGCCAGCAGCTTGGAGCGGGCGTCCTACGAGCAGTACTTC; CDR3aa: CASSLERASYEQYF
v_gene: TRBV2; d_gene: -; abundance: many; j_gene: TRBJ2-7; CDR3nt: TGTGCCAGCAGGGAACAGGGTCGGTACGAGCAGTACTTC; CDR3aa: CASREQGRYEQYF
v_gene: TRBV2; d_gene: -; abundance: -; j_gene: TRBJ2-5; CDR3nt: TGTGCCAGCAGTGATGTGAGGGTTGGGACCCAGTACTTC; CDR3aa: CASSDVRVGTQYF
v_gene: TRBV7-6; d_gene: TRBD2; abundance: -; j_gene: TRBJ2-7; CDR3nt: TGTGCCAGCAGCCCGGGGACTAGCGGACAGGCGCCGGAGCAGTACTTC; CDR3aa: CASSPGTSGQAPEQYF
v_gene: TRBV2; d_gene: -; abundance: -; j_gene: TRBJ1-4; CDR3nt: TGTGCCAGCAGTGACCCGCAGGACTGGGGTGAAAAACTGTTTTTT; CDR3aa: CASSDPQDWGEKLFF
v_gene: TRBV3-1/TRBV3-2; d_gene: TRBD1; abundance: -; j_gene: TRBJ1-4; CDR3nt: TGTGCCAGCAGCCCCCGGGACAGGGGCAATGAAAAACTGTTTTTT; CDR3aa: CASSPRDRGNEKLFF
v_gene: TRBV7-9; d_gene: TRBD2; abundance: -; j_gene: TRBJ2-5; CDR3nt: TGTGCCAGCAGCTTAGTTGCGGGGGGAGAGACCCAGTACTTC; CDR3aa: CASSLVAGGETQYF
v_gene: TRBV5-6; d_gene: -; abundance: once; j_gene: TRBJ1-2; CDR3nt: TGTGCCAGCAGCTTGTGGGGAGGGGCGCGCTCCCCGAACACCTTC; CDR3aa: CASSLWGGARSPNTF
v_gene: TRBV19; d_gene: -; abundance: -; j_gene: TRBJ2-7; CDR3nt: TGTGCCAGTAGTATTCCGGGGGGCCACGAGCAGTACTTC; CDR3aa: CASSIPGGHEQYF
v_gene: TRBV29-1; d_gene: -; abundance: -; j_gene: TRBJ2-7; CDR3nt: TGCAGCGTTGCTCTGACAAGGCTCTCCTACGAGCAGTACTTC; CDR3aa: CSVALTRLSYEQYF
v_gene: TRBV9; d_gene: -; abundance: -; j_gene: TRBJ1-1; CDR3nt: TGTGCCAGCTCTACAGCCCTGAACACTGAAGCTTTCTTT; CDR3aa: CASSTALNTEAFF
v_gene: TRBV7-9; d_gene: TRBD2; abundance: -; j_gene: TRBJ2-2; CDR3nt: TGTGCCAGCAGTCGGAGCGGGGGTAGCGGCACCGGGGAGCTGTTTTTT; CDR3aa: CASSRSGGSGTGELFF
v_gene: TRBV28; d_gene: TRBD1; abundance: medium-sized; j_gene: TRBJ1-2; CDR3nt: TGTGCCAGCAGGGGGGATCGACAGGGACCTTATGGCTACACCTTC; CDR3aa: CASRGDRQGPYGYTF
v_gene: TRBV28; d_gene: -; abundance: -; j_gene: TRBJ1-2; CDR3nt: TGTGCCAGCAGGGGGGCGAGGGAAAAGGGAGATGGCTACACCTTC; CDR3aa: CASRGAREKGDGYTF
v_gene: TRBV5-6; d_gene: TRBD2; abundance: -; j_gene: TRBJ2-5; CDR3nt: TGTGCCAGCAGCCCCCCGACTAGCGGGCAAGAGACCCAGTACTTC; CDR3aa: CASSPPTSGQETQYF
v_gene: TRBV6-2/TRBV6-3; d_gene: TRBD1; abundance: once; j_gene: TRBJ2-5; CDR3nt: TGTGCCAGCAGTTATCCTAACAGGGGAGAGACCCAGTACTTC; CDR3aa: CASSYPNRGETQYF